This T cell receptor beta chain stems from a study of blood T cell repertoires in COVID-19. Study summary: Samples of COVID-19 (acute and convalescent) were obtained from the United States, Italy and Spain.

Authors' analysis steps: How many nucleated cells were present was estimated from reference gene primer amplification. Clones were read by immunoSEQ multiplex PCR, and TCRdb kept only the in-frame ones, dropping some. Clonal size and the V and J genes are those of that table, whereas D and trimming came from the DNA. The repertoire holds roughly 45,000 clones, 83% seen once, with 10% to 15% in the top ten. From germline, CDR1 is SGHRS and CDR2 YFSETQ. Unmatched junction bases numbered 4, after V lost 3 bases and J lost 5 bases. This CDR3 has 14 amino acids. What was sequenced was peripheral blood. This sequence was found in a human donor in a cohort sampled during active COVID-19. This chain connects TRBV5-1 to TRBJ1-1; 10 bases fit TRBD1. The chain's CDR3 is CASSSGTGVTEAFF. The CDR3 DNA is TGCGCCAGCAGCTCCGGGACAGGGGTGACTGAAGCTTTCTTT.